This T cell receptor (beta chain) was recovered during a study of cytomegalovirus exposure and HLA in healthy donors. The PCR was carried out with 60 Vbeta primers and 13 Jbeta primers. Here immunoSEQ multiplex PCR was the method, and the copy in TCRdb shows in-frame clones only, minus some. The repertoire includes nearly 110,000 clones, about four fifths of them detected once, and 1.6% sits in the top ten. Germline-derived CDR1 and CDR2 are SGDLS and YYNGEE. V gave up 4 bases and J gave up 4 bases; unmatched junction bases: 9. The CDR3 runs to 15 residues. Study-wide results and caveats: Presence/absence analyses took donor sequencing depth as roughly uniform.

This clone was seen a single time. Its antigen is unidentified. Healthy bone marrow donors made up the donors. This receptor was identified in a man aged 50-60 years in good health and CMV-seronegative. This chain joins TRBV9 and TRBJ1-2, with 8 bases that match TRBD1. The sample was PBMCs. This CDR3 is CASSKSRTGSYGYTF. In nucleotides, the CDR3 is TGTGCCAGCAGCAAGTCACGGACAGGGTCCTATGGCTACACCTTC. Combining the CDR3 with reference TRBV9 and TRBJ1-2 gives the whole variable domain DSGVTQTPKHLITATGQRVTLRCSPRSGDLSVYWYQQSLDQGLQFLIQYYNGEERAKGNILERFSAQQFPDLHSELNLSSLELGDSALYFCASSKSRTGSYGYTFGSGTRLTVV.